The 14 T cell receptor beta chains below come from one sample, sequenced in a study of T cell responses to AZD1222 COVID-19 vaccine. Sequencing was performed with immunoSEQ multiplex PCR; in TCRdb, only in-frame clones are kept and a portion is missing. The data show 45,000 to 60,000 clones, over 65% seen once. The source material was peripheral blood, sampled on day 0 of AZD1222 vaccination. Source of these receptors: an adult in good health.

V gene TRBV6-6 combines with J gene TRBJ1-1; D unclear. Germline CDR1 reads MNHNY; CDR2 reads SVGAGI (reference sequence). Trimming took 2 bases from V and 5 from J, leaving 9 bases between them. The CDR3 is made up of 13 amino acids. CDR3 loop: CASSYGLATEAFF. The CDR3 DNA reads TGTGCCAGCAGTTACGGGTTGGCAACTGAAGCTTTCTTT.

The chain combines TRBV7-9 with TRBJ1-4; D possibly corresponds to TRBD1 (5 bases). Trimming pared 2 bases from V and 0 bases from J, leaving 10 bases between. Germline-derived CDR1 and CDR2 are SEHNR and FQNEAQ (reference sequence). The CDR3 consists of 16 residues. CDR3 nucleotide sequence: TGTGCCAGCAGCTTATCTCAAGGGGCAACTAATGAAAAACTGTTTTTT. Translating it yields CASSLSQGATNEKLFF.

The rearrangement uses TRBV28 and TRBJ1-4, with 7 bases fitting TRBD1. This CDR3 is 14 amino acids long. Germline V gene lookup returns CDR1 MDHEN and CDR2 SYDVKM. Germline trimming cut 6 bases from V and 8 bases from J; bases unmatched to any gene: 9. The CDR3 protein is CASRNRQGREKLFF. In DNA form, the CDR3 reads TGTGCCAGCAGGAACAGACAGGGTCGGGAAAAACTGTTTTTT.

This clone was picked up one time. The chain recombines TRBV6-2 or TRBV6-3 with TRBJ2-1, with TRBD2 identical over 8 bases. Germline CDR1 reads MNHEY; CDR2 reads SVGEGT. The CDR3 covers 15 residues. Unmatched junction bases numbered 7, after V lost 2 bases and J lost 7 bases. CDR3 DNA sequence: TGTGCCAGCAGTTACATCCGCGGGAGGCTTAATGAGCAGTTCTTC. Amino acid sequence: CASSYIRGRLNEQFF.

V is TRBV19 and J is TRBJ2-7; the D gene is possibly TRBD2 (5 bases). The CDR3 is made up of 14 amino acids. Germline V gives CDR1 LNHDA, CDR2 SQIVND (reference sequence). V dropped 4 bases and J dropped 0 bases, with 10 bases sitting between them. The chain's CDR3 is CASSSSRDSYEQYF. The CDR3 coding sequence is TGTGCCAGTAGTAGCTCACGGGACTCCTACGAGCAGTACTTC.

The chain is built from TRBV7-2 and TRBJ2-2, with 9 bases matching TRBD1. Germline trimming cut 2 bases from V and 9 bases from J; bases unmatched to any gene: 10. Germline V gene sequence: CDR1 SGHTA, CDR2 FQGNSA. CDR3 length: 16 residues. The CDR3 DNA reads as TGTGCCAGCAGCTTACGGGACAGGGTAAACAGGAGGGAGCTGTTTTTT. It codes for CASSLRDRVNRRELFF.

The rearrangement uses TRBV6-1 and TRBJ1-4; TRBD1 might be the D (6 bases). The CDR3 consists of 17 residues. V lost 0 bases and J 1 base, leaving 12 bases between the germline ends. The germline CDR1 and CDR2 sequences are MNHNS and SASEGT. CDR3 DNA: TGTGCCAGCAGTGAAGCGCTAGGGGGGCGAACTAATGAAAAACTGTTTTTT. Its translation is CASSEALGGRTNEKLFF.

The CDR3 nucleotides read TGTGCCAGCAGTCGGGACACTCACAATGAGCAGTTCTTC. Translated, it gives CASSRDTHNEQFF. The rearrangement joins TRBV5-4 to TRBJ2-1, with D possibly TRBD1 on 6 matching bases. The germline gives CDR1 SGHNT, CDR2 YYREEE (reference sequence). V was clipped by 5 bases and J by 5 bases, with 11 bases between them. The CDR3 consists of 13 residues.

The CDR3 region has the DNA TGTGCCAGCAGCCCACCTCAGGGGGGCGCAGATGAAAAACTGTTTTTT. This translates into CASSPPQGGADEKLFF. The V and J genes are TRBV9 and TRBJ1-4; 7 bases align to TRBD1. The CDR3 contains 16 residues. Looked up from germline, CDR1 is SGDLS and CDR2 is YYNGEE. The J segment lost 6 bases and the V segment lost 4 bases, leaving 12 bases of the junction unmatched.

The CDR3 spells CASRPSGQTQETQYF. CDR3 in DNA: TGTGCCAGCAGGCCTAGCGGGCAGACTCAAGAGACCCAGTACTTC. This chain links TRBV14 with TRBJ2-5, with 8 bases matching TRBD2. Germline CDR1 SGHDN, CDR2 FVKESK. The CDR3 consists of 15 residues. Trimming at V came to 6 bases and at J to 2 bases, leaving 8 bases not matched to a gene.

The gene calls are TRBV28 and TRBJ2-4, with D possibly being TRBD1 (5 bases). V was pared by 7 bases and J by 2 bases, with 15 bases between. CDR3 length: 15 residues. Per the germline V gene, CDR1 is MDHEN and CDR2 is SYDVKM. The CDR3 sequence: CASTPSQGSKNIQYF. The CDR3 nucleotides are TGTGCCAGCACCCCCTCGCAGGGCTCCAAAAACATTCAGTACTTC.

The chain links TRBV2 to TRBJ2-7; TRBD2 is a possible D gene (5 bases). Germline V gene lookup returns CDR1 SNHLY and CDR2 FYNNEI. Deletions cut 4 bases from V and 7 bases from J, with 11 bases between. CDR3 length equals 12 residues. The CDR3, as DNA: TGTGCCAGCAGTGTCGACGGGGTAGAGCAGTACTTC. Protein product: CASSVDGVEQYF.

The rearrangement uses TRBV7-9 and TRBJ1-1; D not certain. CDR3 length: 13 amino acids. Trimming shortened V by 2 bases and J by 1 base, and 5 bases separated the two germline ends. The germline CDR1 and CDR2 sequences are SEHNR and FQNEAQ (reference sequence). The CDR3 DNA is TGTGCCAGCAGCTTATACGAGAACACTGAAGCTTTCTTT. Its translation: CASSLYENTEAFF.

This clone was seen only a few times. The chain couples TRBV18 to TRBJ2-7; D is ambiguous. This CDR3 is built from 14 residues. Germline V gene sequence: CDR1 KGHSH, CDR2 LQKENI. Trimming pared 3 bases from V and 2 bases from J, leaving 11 bases between. CDR3 protein: CASSPPGAAYEQYF. CDR3 in DNA: TGTGCCAGCTCACCCCCGGGCGCAGCCTACGAGCAGTACTTC.